This T cell receptor (beta chain) emerged from a study of blood T cell repertoires in COVID-19. Authors' methods: Amplification of reference gene primers was used by the study to estimate nucleated cell counts. Clones were read by immunoSEQ multiplex PCR, and TCRdb kept only the in-frame ones, dropping some. V, J and clone size derive from that table, while D and trimming were established from the DNA sequence. This table has just under 80,000 clones, around four fifths appearing once. Germline V gene lookup returns CDR1 LNHDA and CDR2 SQIVND (reference sequence). Trimming shortened V by 1 base and J by 5 bases, and 17 bases separated the two germline ends. The CDR3 has 16 residues.

Input material: peripheral blood. This clonotype was sampled from a human donor in a cohort sampled during active COVID-19. The rearrangement joins TRBV19 to TRBJ1-1, with D tentatively TRBD1 (6 bases). The CDR3 coding sequence is TGTGCCAGTAGTATAGGACAGGAGAAAGTTTTTACTGAAGCTTTCTTT. It encodes CASSIGQEKVFTEAFF.